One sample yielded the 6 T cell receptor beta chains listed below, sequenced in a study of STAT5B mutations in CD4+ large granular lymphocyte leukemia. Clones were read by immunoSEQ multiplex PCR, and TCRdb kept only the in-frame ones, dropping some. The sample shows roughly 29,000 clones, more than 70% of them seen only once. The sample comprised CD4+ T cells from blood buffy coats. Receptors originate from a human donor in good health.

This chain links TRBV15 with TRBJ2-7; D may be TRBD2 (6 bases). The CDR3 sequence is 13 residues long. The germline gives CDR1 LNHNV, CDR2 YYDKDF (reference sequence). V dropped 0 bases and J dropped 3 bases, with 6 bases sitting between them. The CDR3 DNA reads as TGTGCCACCAGCAGAGACGGGAGCTACGAGCAGTACTTC. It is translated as CATSRDGSYEQYF.

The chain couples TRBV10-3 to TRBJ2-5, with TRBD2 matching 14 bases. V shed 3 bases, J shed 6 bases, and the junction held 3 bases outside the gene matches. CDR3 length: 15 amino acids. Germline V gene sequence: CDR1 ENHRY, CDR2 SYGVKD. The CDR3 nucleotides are TGTGCCATCAGTGACGGGACTAGCGGGAGAAAGACCCAGTACTTC. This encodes CAISDGTSGRKTQYF.

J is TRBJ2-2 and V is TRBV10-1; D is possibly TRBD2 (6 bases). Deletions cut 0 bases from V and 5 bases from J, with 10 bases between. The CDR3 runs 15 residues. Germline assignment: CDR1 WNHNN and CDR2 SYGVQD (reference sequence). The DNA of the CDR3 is TGCGCCAGCAGTGAGTCCATGGGGGGTACCGGGGAGCTGTTTTTT. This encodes CASSESMGGTGELFF.

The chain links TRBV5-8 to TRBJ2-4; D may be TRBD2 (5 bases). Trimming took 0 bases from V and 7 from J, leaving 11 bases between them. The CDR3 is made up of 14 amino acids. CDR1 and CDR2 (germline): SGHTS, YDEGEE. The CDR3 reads CASSLGRRSNIQYF. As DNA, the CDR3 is TGTGCCAGCAGCTTGGGGAGGAGGTCGAACATTCAGTACTTC. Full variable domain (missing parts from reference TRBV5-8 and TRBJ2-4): EAGVTQSPTHLIKTRGQQATLRCSPISGHTSVYWYQQALGLGLQFLLWYDEGEERNRGNFPPRFSGRQFPNYSSELNVNALELEDSALYLCASSLGRRSNIQYFGAGTRLSVL.

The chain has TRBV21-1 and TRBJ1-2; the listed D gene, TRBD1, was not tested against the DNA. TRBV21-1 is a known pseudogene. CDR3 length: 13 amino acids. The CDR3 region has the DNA TGTGCCAGCAGCTTAAGGGGCGCTTATGGCTACACCTTC. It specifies CASSLRGAYGYTF.

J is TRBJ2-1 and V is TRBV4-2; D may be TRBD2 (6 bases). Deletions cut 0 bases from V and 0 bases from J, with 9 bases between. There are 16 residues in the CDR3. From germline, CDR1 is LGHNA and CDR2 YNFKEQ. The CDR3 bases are TGTGCCAGCAGCCAAGAGGAGCGGGTCTCCTACAATGAGCAGTTCTTC. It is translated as CASSQEERVSYNEQFF.